This T cell receptor beta chain was captured by sequencing in a study of blood T cell repertoires in COVID-19. The wider study: The study drew acute and convalescent COVID-19 samples from the United States, Italy and Spain.

TCRdb keeps only in-frame clones here, not all; method: immunoSEQ multiplex PCR. The sample shows approximately 70,000 clones, just over 85% of them seen only once. The germline CDR1 and CDR2 sequences are SGHRS and YFSETQ. CDR3 size: 17 residues. V was pared by 10 bases and J by 2 bases, with 11 bases of the junction left unmatched. The specimen sequenced was peripheral blood. The TCR sequence derives from a human donor in a cohort sampled during active COVID-19. The V call is TRBV5-1, the J call TRBJ2-1; 14 bases fit TRBD2. The CDR3 DNA sequence: TGCGCCTCCACTACGGGACTAGCGGGAGTAACCTACAATGAGCAGTTCTTC. This codes for CASTTGLAGVTYNEQFF. The full variable domain, rest sourced from reference TRBV5-1 and TRBJ2-1, is KAGVTQTPRYLIKTRGQQVTLSCSPISGHRSVSWYQQTPGQGLQFLFEYFSETQRNKGNFPGRFSGRQFSNSRSEMNVSTLELGDSALYLCASTTGLAGVTYNEQFFGPGTRLTVL.